This TCR beta chain is from a study of blood T cells in healthy people across ages. Overall study results and limits: Higher naive T cell percentage went strongly together with higher TCR beta diversity. Roughly linear age-related decline in beta diversity appeared, significant by age 40.

The amount of total RNA extracted per sample was at least 5.5 micrograms. Remarks on this clonotype: Its antigen is currently unknown.

The CDR3 consists of 17 residues. For the second PCR, which ran for about 7 to 11 cycles, a sample-barcoded 5' primer and a J-beta primer mix were used. TCRdb re-derived calls from the 5' RACE reads in MiXCR, one entry per CDR3 protein. The table includes about 1.6 million distinct CDR3 sequences, approximately 32% detected once. The chain couples TRBV21-1 to TRBJ2-5; TRBD1 reflects the table's D call only, with no check against the DNA. TRBV21-1 is designated a pseudogene. Sequencing was performed on blood. The receptor was isolated from a woman aged 25 to 45 in good health. In DNA form, the CDR3 reads TGTGCCAGCAGCCTCGGGGGACAGGGGATCTTCCAAGAGACCCAGTACTTC. Protein: CASSLGGQGIFQETQYF.